The sequence of this TCR beta chain was determined in a study of T-cell reconstitution after alpha-beta-depleted transplantation in children. TCRbeta library construction was performed incorporating unique molecular identifiers. From the PCR reads, TCRdb called clonotypes with MiXCR, one entry per CDR3 protein. The table includes 600,000 to 700,000 distinct CDR3 sequences, around 16% detected once. Per the germline V gene, CDR1 is SGHRS and CDR2 is YFSETQ. The ends lost 0 bases at V and 4 bases at J; junction bases unmatched: 4. This CDR3 is 15 amino acids long. This clonotype was seen a handful of times.

This rearrangement joins TRBV5-1 to TRBJ2-3; 8 bases match TRBD2. The sample in question was PBMCs from the stem cell graft donor, obtained from the stem cell graft. The sequence derives from a human donor who donated a stem cell graft to a child with acute myeloid leukemia. The CDR3 is CASSLGGGRPDTQYF. As DNA, the CDR3 is TGCGCCAGCAGCTTGGGCGGGGGGAGGCCAGATACGCAGTATTTT. Full variable domain (missing parts from reference TRBV5-1 and TRBJ2-3): KAGVTQTPRYLIKTRGQQVTLSCSPISGHRSVSWYQQTPGQGLQFLFEYFSETQRNKGNFPGRFSGRQFSNSRSEMNVSTLELGDSALYLCASSLGGGRPDTQYFGPGTRLTVL.